The 29 T cell receptor beta chains presented below share a single source sample, sequenced in a study of Ad26.COV2.S vaccination and SARS-CoV-2 variants. The treatment here: 15 to 20 received Ad26.COV2.S at low or high dose, single or two shots; several received placebo; per-sample allocation not given. The study sampled participants on day 63 after the first vaccine or placebo injection. Libraries were prepared by immunoSEQ multiplex PCR; TCRdb keeps only in-frame clonotypes and omits some of them. The top ten clones hold about 1.5% of a sample with fewer than 800,000 clones, around 90% of them seen once. This sample comprised peripheral blood, obtained in a trial of Ad26.COV2.S vaccine versus placebo. These receptors were collected from a person between 18 and 65 years old who received the Ad26.COV2.S COVID-19 vaccine or a placebo.

The V and J genes are TRBV7-9 and TRBJ2-1; TRBD2 matches 12 bases. CDR3 size: 18 residues. The germline V gene encodes CDR1 SEHNR and CDR2 FQNEAQ (reference sequence). V lost 1 base to trimming and J lost 1 base; unmatched junction nucleotides: 5. The CDR3 region has the DNA TGTGCCAGCAGCTTAGGGACTAGCGGGGACCCTTCCTACAATGAGCAGTTCTTC. Translating gives CASSLGTSGDPSYNEQFF.

The genes are TRBV6-1 and TRBJ1-2, with TRBD1 matching over 10 bases. The CDR3 consists of 15 residues. The J segment lost 5 bases and the V segment lost 3 bases, leaving 6 bases of the junction unmatched. Per the germline V gene, CDR1 is MNHNS and CDR2 is SASEGT. This chain's CDR3 is CASSDGTGAQYGYTF. DNA for the CDR3: TGTGCCAGCAGTGATGGGACAGGGGCCCAGTATGGCTACACCTTC.

The chain links TRBV19 to TRBJ2-7, with 9 bases identical to TRBD1. The CDR3 is 15 residues long. The junction had 7 bases not matched to a gene; V was cut back by 6 bases and J by 1 base. Looked up from germline, CDR1 is LNHDA and CDR2 is SQIVND (reference sequence). The CDR3 loop reads CASRMTGGTSYEQYF. For the CDR3, the DNA is TGTGCCAGTAGGATGACAGGGGGGACTTCCTACGAGCAGTACTTC.

This clone was recorded only once. This chain connects TRBV3-1 (or the pseudogene TRBV3-2) to TRBJ1-2; D ambiguous. Germline-derived CDR1 and CDR2 are LGHDT and YNNKEL (reference sequence). The V end lost 1 base, the J end lost 0 bases, and 9 bases lay between the germline ends. The CDR3 length is 15 residues. In nucleotides, the CDR3 is TGTGCCAGCAGCCAAGCAGGCTTAGCTAACTATGGCTACACCTTC. Translated, it gives CASSQAGLANYGYTF.

CDR3 coding DNA: TGTGCCACCAGTGATTCCGGACAGGGTAACGCCTACGAGCAGTACTTC. Protein: CATSDSGQGNAYEQYF. V and J are TRBV24-1 and TRBJ2-7; TRBD1 agrees at 8 bases. Germline CDR1 is KGHDR and CDR2 is SFDVKD. This CDR3 spans 16 amino acids. V lost 2 bases, J lost 2 bases, and 7 bases stayed unmatched.

The CDR3 coding sequence is TGCGCCAGCAGCTTGGCCGTAGGGGGCCTCACCTATGGAGAGCAGTACTTC. This translates into CASSLAVGGLTYGEQYF. The gene calls are TRBV5-1 and TRBJ2-7, with 7 bases aligning to TRBD1. V lost 0 bases to trimming and J lost 7 bases; unmatched junction nucleotides: 16. The CDR3 spans 17 residues. Germline V gives CDR1 SGHRS, CDR2 YFSETQ.

The V call is TRBV7-3, the J call TRBJ2-1; either TRBD1 or TRBD2 may supply D (6 bases each). This CDR3 spans 15 amino acids. Germline CDR1 SGHTA, CDR2 FQGTGA. The germline V and J ends were trimmed by 1 base and 8 bases, with 15 bases remaining between them. The CDR3 reads CASSLIGRGRHEQFF. In DNA, the CDR3 is TGTGCCAGCAGCTTAATCGGACGGGGGCGACATGAGCAGTTCTTC. Combining the CDR3 with reference TRBV7-3 and TRBJ2-1 gives the whole variable domain GAGVSQTPSNKVTEKGKYVELRCDPISGHTALYWYRQSLGQGPEFLIYFQGTGAADDSGLPNDRFFAVRPEGSVSTLKIQRTERGDSAVYLCASSLIGRGRHEQFFGPGTRLTVL.

This sequence joins TRBV29-1 and TRBJ2-5, with 7 bases identical to TRBD1. The CDR3 totals 13 residues. Germline V gene lookup returns CDR1 SQVTM and CDR2 ANQGSEA. V was pared by 4 bases and J by 3 bases, with 5 bases of the junction left unmatched. The CDR3 region has the DNA TGCAGCGTTGCGGGGACAGCTAAAGAGACCCAGTACTTC. It encodes CSVAGTAKETQYF.

J is TRBJ2-5 and V is TRBV20-1; D not certain. Trimming took 3 bases from V and 1 from J, leaving 6 bases between them. The CDR3 is 12 amino acids. Per germline, CDR1 DFQATT and CDR2 SNEGSKA (reference sequence). The DNA of the CDR3 is TGCAGTGCTAGTAAGCGCCAAGAGACCCAGTACTTC. This sequence encodes CSASKRQETQYF.

The CDR3 here is CASSPEGGRYEQYF. The DNA for the CDR3 is TGTGCCAGCAGCCCCGAGGGGGGCAGGTACGAGCAGTACTTC. The chain uses TRBV7-2 and TRBJ2-7; D is tentatively TRBD1 or TRBD2 (6 bases each). Trimming stripped 5 bases from V and 4 bases from J, with 15 bases between. The CDR3 totals 14 residues. CDR1 is SGHTA, CDR2 FQGNSA, per germline.

This clone was recorded only once. The rearrangement uses TRBV23-1 and TRBJ2-1; a possible D gene is TRBD1 (5 bases). TRBV23-1 counts as an open reading frame of uncertain function. Trimming removed 4 bases at V and 6 bases at J, with 13 bases between. The CDR3 sequence is 14 residues long. The CDR3 loop reads CASSPQDSANEQFF. CDR3 DNA: TGCGCCAGCAGTCCCCAAGACAGTGCCAATGAGCAGTTCTTC.

This clone was counted a few times. The chain couples TRBV6-5 to TRBJ2-7; TRBD1 matches 9 bases. The CDR3 is 15 residues long. The J segment lost 0 bases and the V segment lost 5 bases, leaving 5 bases of the junction unmatched. Germline V gene lookup returns CDR1 MNHEY and CDR2 SVGAGI. This chain's CDR3 is CASSIQGAISYEQYF. The CDR3 nucleotides read TGTGCCAGCAGTATACAGGGGGCCATCTCCTACGAGCAGTACTTC.

This clone showed up just a few times. This rearrangement joins TRBV10-3 to TRBJ2-1; TRBD1 agrees at 11 bases. V dropped 5 bases and J dropped 5; count of bases not matched to a gene: 2. Germline loops: CDR1 ENHRY, CDR2 SYGVKD. The CDR3 length is 14 residues. CDR3 residues: CAISRDRGDNEQFF. The DNA for the CDR3 is TGTGCCATCAGTCGGGACAGGGGGGACAATGAGCAGTTCTTC.

The chain couples TRBV7-9 to TRBJ2-7; TRBD2 matches at 10 bases. With V trimmed by 5 bases and J by 2 bases, 3 bases remained unmatched. The CDR3 covers 14 residues. CDR1 and CDR2 from the germline V gene are SEHNR and FQNEAQ (reference sequence). In DNA form, the CDR3 reads TGTGCCAGCAGCCAAAGCGGGGGGGCCTACGAGCAGTACTTC. Translated, it gives CASSQSGGAYEQYF.

V usage is TRBV12-3 or TRBV12-4 and J usage is TRBJ1-2; a possible D gene is TRBD1 (5 bases). This CDR3 is built from 13 residues. The germline V and J ends were trimmed by 1 base and 13 bases, with 16 bases remaining between them. CDR3 amino acids: CASSLGQGPYLTF. CDR3 nucleotides: TGTGCCAGCAGTTTAGGTCAGGGTCCTTATCTCACCTTC.

The chain employs TRBV5-5 and TRBJ1-2, with D unclear. The CDR3 loop spans 15 amino acids. Germline V gene sequence: CDR1 SGHKS, CDR2 YYEKEE (reference sequence). Trimming took 0 bases from V and 3 from J, leaving 12 bases between them. The CDR3 DNA reads as TGTGCCAGCAGCTTGGTGCTCACCAACCACTATGGCTACACCTTC. Translated: CASSLVLTNHYGYTF.

V usage is TRBV12-3 or TRBV12-4 and J usage is TRBJ2-7; possibly TRBD1 for D (5 bases). The CDR3 runs to 13 residues. V lost 6 bases and J 7 bases, leaving 16 bases between the germline ends. CDR3 sequence reads: CASRAGHPGEQYF. The CDR3 nucleotides are TGTGCCAGCAGGGCCGGACACCCTGGGGAGCAGTACTTC.

The chain uses TRBV12-5 and TRBJ2-1; possibly TRBD1 or TRBD2 for D (5 bases each). Trimming stripped 3 bases from V and 5 bases from J, with 11 bases between. The length of the CDR3 is 14 residues. Germline V gene sequence: CDR1 LGHNT, CDR2 FRNRAP. For the CDR3, the DNA is TGTGCTAGTGGTTTCGGGGCGGAAAACAATGAGCAGTTCTTC. Its translation: CASGFGAENNEQFF.

The chain links TRBV10-3 to TRBJ2-1; 12 bases agree with TRBD2. CDR3 length: 13 residues. CDR1 and CDR2 (germline): ENHRY, SYGVKD. Trimming cost V 9 bases and J 8 bases; bases outside gene matches: 5. The CDR3 spells CAMATSGGYEQFF. CDR3 bases: TGTGCCATGGCGACTAGCGGGGGATATGAGCAGTTCTTC.

This sequence joins TRBV5-1 and TRBJ1-2; D unclear. Trimming left V 0 bases short and J 7 bases short, with 13 bases between. From germline, CDR1 is SGHRS and CDR2 YFSETQ. This CDR3 has 14 amino acids. Here the CDR3 reads CASSLGEALGGYTF. The CDR3 bases are TGCGCCAGCAGCTTGGGCGAGGCCTTGGGTGGCTACACCTTC. Together with reference TRBV5-1 and TRBJ1-2, the CDR3 gives the full variable domain: KAGVTQTPRYLIKTRGQQVTLSCSPISGHRSVSWYQQTPGQGLQFLFEYFSETQRNKGNFPGRFSGRQFSNSRSEMNVSTLELGDSALYLCASSLGEALGGYTFGSGTRLTVV.

The rearrangement links TRBV19 to TRBJ2-5; tentative D call: TRBD1 (6 bases). Trimming stripped 4 bases from V and 1 base from J, with 13 bases between. In germline, CDR1 is LNHDA, CDR2 SQIVND (reference sequence). The CDR3 loop spans 15 amino acids. The CDR3 region has the DNA TGTGCCAGTAGTAGACAAACAGGGCTCCAAGAGACCCAGTACTTC. Translated: CASSRQTGLQETQYF.

The chain carries TRBV9 and TRBJ2-1, with 9 bases matching TRBD2. The CDR3 sequence is 15 residues long. From germline, CDR1 is SGDLS and CDR2 YYNGEE. V dropped 4 bases and J dropped 8; count of bases not matched to a gene: 10. CDR3 in amino acids: CASSPRRGGLYEQFF. CDR3 nucleotide sequence: TGTGCCAGCAGCCCCCGGCGGGGGGGCCTCTATGAGCAGTTCTTC.

The chain combines TRBV18 with TRBJ2-1, with D hard to call. Deletions cut 0 bases from V and 3 bases from J, with 6 bases between. Looked up from germline, CDR1 is KGHSH and CDR2 is LQKENI. This CDR3 region has 14 residues. CDR3 amino acids: CASSPPDNYNEQFF. The CDR3 nucleotides read TGTGCCAGCTCACCACCCGACAACTACAATGAGCAGTTCTTC.

This rearrangement joins TRBV7-3 to TRBJ1-5; TRBD1 is a possible D gene (5 bases). Per germline, CDR1 SGHTA and CDR2 FQGTGA. The germline V and J ends were trimmed by 4 bases and 8 bases, with 12 bases remaining between them. This CDR3 contains 13 residues. The CDR3 loop reads CASSYSGREPQHF. The DNA for the CDR3 is TGTGCCAGCAGCTACTCAGGGAGAGAGCCCCAGCATTTT.

The chain uses TRBV2 and TRBJ1-2, with D possibly matching TRBD1 (5 bases). Deletions cut 0 bases from V and 4 bases from J, with 12 bases between. The length of the CDR3 is 15 residues. Per the germline V gene, CDR1 is SNHLY and CDR2 is FYNNEI. For the CDR3, the DNA is TGTGCCAGCAGTGAAGCTGGGGCGGGGATCTATGGCTACACCTTC. Amino acid sequence: CASSEAGAGIYGYTF.

The chain carries TRBV27 and TRBJ1-1; D is perhaps TRBD1 (5 bases). CDR1 is MNHEY and CDR2 is SMNVEV in the germline V gene (reference sequence). This CDR3 is built from 13 residues. V lost 3 bases and J lost 5, with 10 bases in between. The CDR3 sequence: CASSLGLETEAFF. The CDR3 bases are TGTGCCAGCAGTTTGGGACTAGAAACTGAAGCTTTCTTT.

V is TRBV19 and J is TRBJ2-7; D unclear. Trimming removed 3 bases at V and 5 bases at J, with 11 bases between. Germline lookup yields CDR1 LNHDA and CDR2 SQIVND (reference sequence). This CDR3 is 13 amino acids long. The CDR3: CASSIVGRHEQYF. DNA of the CDR3: TGTGCCAGTAGTATTGTGGGCCGGCACGAGCAGTACTTC.

The chain couples TRBV6-5 to TRBJ2-2, with a possible D match to TRBD2 (7 bases). CDR3 length equals 15 residues. V shed 6 bases and J shed 0 bases, with 11 bases lying between them. CDR1 is MNHEY and CDR2 is SVGAGI in the germline V gene. Written as DNA, the CDR3 is TGTGCCAGCAGGAGGGGGGGGGCGAACACCGGGGAGCTGTTTTTT. It is translated as CASRRGGANTGELFF.

In its sample, this clone was seen once. J is TRBJ2-3 and V is TRBV6-2 or TRBV6-3; 7 nucleotides match TRBD2. Germline V gene lookup returns CDR1 MNHEY and CDR2 SVGEGT. The trim removed 6 bases at V and 2 bases at J, leaving 5 bases unmatched. The CDR3 is made up of 14 amino acids. CDR3 DNA: TGTGCCAGCAGGTACGGGGGGATCACAGATACGCAGTATTTT. Translation gives CASRYGGITDTQYF.